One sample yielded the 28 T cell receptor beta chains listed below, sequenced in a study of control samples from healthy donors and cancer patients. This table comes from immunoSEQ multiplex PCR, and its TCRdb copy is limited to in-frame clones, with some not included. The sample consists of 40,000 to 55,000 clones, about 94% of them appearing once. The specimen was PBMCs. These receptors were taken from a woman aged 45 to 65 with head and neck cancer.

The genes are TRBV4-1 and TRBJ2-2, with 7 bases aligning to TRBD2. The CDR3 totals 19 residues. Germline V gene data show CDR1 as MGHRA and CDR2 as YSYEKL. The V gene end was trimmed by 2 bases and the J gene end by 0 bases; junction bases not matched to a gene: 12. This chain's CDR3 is CASSQPFGRDFANTGELFF. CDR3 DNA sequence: TGCGCCAGCAGCCAACCCTTTGGGAGGGACTTCGCGAACACCGGGGAGCTGTTTTTT.

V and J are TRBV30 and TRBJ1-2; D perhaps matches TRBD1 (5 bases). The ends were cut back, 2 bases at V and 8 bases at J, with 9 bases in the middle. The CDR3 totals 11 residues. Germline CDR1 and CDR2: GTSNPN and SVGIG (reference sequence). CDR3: CAWSYQGGYTF. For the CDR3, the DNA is TGTGCCTGGAGTTACCAGGGAGGCTACACCTTC.

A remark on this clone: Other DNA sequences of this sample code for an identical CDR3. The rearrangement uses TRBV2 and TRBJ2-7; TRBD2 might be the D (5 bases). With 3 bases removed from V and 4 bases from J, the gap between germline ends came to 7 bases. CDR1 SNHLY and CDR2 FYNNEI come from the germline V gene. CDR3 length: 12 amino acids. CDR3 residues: CASSDRGYEQYF. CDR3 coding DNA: TGTGCCAGCAGTGACCGCGGGTACGAGCAGTACTTC.

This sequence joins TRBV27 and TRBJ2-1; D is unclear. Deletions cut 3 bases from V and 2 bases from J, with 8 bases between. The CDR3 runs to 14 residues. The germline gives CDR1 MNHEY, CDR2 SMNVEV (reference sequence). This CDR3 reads CASSLETPYNEQFF. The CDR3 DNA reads TGTGCCAGCAGTTTGGAGACCCCCTACAATGAGCAGTTCTTC.

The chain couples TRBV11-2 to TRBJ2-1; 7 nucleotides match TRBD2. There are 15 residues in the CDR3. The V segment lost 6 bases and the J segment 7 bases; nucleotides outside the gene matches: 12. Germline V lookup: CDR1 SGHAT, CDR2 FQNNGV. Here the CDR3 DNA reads TGTGCCAGCAGTCCCGGAGCGGGGATGAGGAATGAGCAGTTCTTC. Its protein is CASSPGAGMRNEQFF. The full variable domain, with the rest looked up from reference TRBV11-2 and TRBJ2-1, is EAGVAQSPRYKIIEKRQSVAFWCNPISGHATLYWYQQILGQGPKLLIQFQNNGVVDDSQLPKDRFSAERLKGVDSTLKIQPAKLEDSAVYLCASSPGAGMRNEQFFGPGTRLTVL.

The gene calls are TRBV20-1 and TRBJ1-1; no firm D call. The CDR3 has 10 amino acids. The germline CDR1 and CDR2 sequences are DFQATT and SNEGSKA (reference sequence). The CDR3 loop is CGLGNTEAFF. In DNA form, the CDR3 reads TGCGGATTAGGGAACACTGAAGCTTTCTTT.

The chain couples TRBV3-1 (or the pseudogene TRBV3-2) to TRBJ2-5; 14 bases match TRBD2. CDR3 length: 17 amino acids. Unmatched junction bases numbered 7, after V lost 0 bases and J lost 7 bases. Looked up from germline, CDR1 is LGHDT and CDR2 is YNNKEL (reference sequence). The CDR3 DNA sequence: TGTGCCAGCAGCCAAGAGGGACTAGCGGGAGAGCGGGGGACCCAGTACTTC. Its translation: CASSQEGLAGERGTQYF.

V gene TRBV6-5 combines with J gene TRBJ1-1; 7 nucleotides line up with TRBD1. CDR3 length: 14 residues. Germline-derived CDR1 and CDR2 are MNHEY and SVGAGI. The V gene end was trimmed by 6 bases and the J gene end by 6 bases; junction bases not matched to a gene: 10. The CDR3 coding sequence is TGTGCCAGCAGCCCCCCGACAGGGCTCTCTGAAGCTTTCTTT. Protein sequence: CASSPPTGLSEAFF.

The CDR3 region has the DNA TGTGCCAGCAGTGAAGGGGGACAGGGCAATCAGCCCCAGCATTTT. It is translated as CASSEGGQGNQPQHF. This sequence joins TRBV28 and TRBJ1-5, with 8 bases aligning to TRBD1. The trim removed 5 bases at V and 2 bases at J, leaving 5 bases unmatched. CDR3 length equals 15 residues. Per the germline V gene, CDR1 is MDHEN and CDR2 is SYDVKM.

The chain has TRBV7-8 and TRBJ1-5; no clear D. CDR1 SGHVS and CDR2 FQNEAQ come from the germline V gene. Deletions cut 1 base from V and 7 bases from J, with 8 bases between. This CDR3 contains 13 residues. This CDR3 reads CASSLGGDQPQHF. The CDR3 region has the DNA TGTGCCAGCAGCTTAGGGGGAGACCAGCCCCAGCATTTT.

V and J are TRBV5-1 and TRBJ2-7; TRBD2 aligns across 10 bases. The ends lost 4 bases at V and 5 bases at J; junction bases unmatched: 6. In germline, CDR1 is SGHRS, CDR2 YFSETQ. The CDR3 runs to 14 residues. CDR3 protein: CASSPLAGTHEQYF. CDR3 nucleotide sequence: TGCGCCAGCAGCCCACTAGCGGGGACCCACGAGCAGTACTTC.

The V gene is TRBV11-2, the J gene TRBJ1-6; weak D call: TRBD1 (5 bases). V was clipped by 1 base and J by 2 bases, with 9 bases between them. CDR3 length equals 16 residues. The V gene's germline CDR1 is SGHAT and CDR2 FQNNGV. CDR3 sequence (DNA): TGTGCCAGCAGCTTAGGCCCAGGGACCTATAATTCACCCCTCCACTTT. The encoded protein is CASSLGPGTYNSPLHF.

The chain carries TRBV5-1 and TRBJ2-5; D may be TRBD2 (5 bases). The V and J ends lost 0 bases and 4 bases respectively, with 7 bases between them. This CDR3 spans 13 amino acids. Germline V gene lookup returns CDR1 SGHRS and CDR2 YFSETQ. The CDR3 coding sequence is TGCGCCAGCAGCTTGGGAAGCGGAGAGACCCAGTACTTC. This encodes CASSLGSGETQYF.

CDR3 protein: CASSEYGRGRYNEQFF. In DNA, the CDR3 is TGTGCCAGCAGTGAATACGGCAGGGGCAGGTACAATGAGCAGTTCTTC. The V gene is TRBV25-1, the J gene TRBJ2-1, with D possibly being TRBD1 (6 bases). The V and J ends lost 0 bases and 4 bases respectively, with 13 bases between them. Per the germline V gene, CDR1 is MGHDK and CDR2 is SYGVNS. The CDR3 loop spans 16 amino acids.

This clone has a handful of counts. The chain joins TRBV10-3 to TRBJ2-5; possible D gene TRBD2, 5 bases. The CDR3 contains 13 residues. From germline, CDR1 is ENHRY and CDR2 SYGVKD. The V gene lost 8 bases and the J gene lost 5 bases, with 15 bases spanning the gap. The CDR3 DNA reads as TGTGCCATCTCGAAATTGGACTTCGAGACCCAGTACTTC. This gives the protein CAISKLDFETQYF.

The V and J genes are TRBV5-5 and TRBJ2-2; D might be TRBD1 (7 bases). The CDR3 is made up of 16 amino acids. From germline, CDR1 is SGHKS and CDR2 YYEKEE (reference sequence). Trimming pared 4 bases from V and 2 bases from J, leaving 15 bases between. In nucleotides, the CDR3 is TGTGCCAGCAGCACGCAGGGGGGCCCTAACACCGGGGAGCTGTTTTTT. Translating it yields CASSTQGGPNTGELFF.

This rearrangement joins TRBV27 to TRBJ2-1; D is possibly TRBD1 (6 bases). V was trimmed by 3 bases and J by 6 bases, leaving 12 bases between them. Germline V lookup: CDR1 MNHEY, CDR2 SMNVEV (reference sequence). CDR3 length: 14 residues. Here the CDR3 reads CASSLAGVGNEQFF. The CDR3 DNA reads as TGTGCCAGCAGTTTGGCAGGGGTTGGCAATGAGCAGTTCTTC.

The CDR3 is CASSSPAPPTEAFF. As DNA, the CDR3 is TGTGCCAGCAGCTCCCCTGCCCCCCCCACTGAAGCTTTCTTT. The chain links TRBV7-2 to TRBJ1-1; D call uncertain. V was cut by 4 bases and J by 4 bases, with 13 bases left in between. CDR1 and CDR2 (germline): SGHTA, FQGNSA. The CDR3 contains 14 residues.

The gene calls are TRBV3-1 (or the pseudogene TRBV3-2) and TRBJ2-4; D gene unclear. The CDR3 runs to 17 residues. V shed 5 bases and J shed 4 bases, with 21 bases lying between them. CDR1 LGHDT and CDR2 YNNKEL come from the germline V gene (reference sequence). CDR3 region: CASSTKDPICKKNIQYF. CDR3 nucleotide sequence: TGTGCCAGCAGCACGAAAGATCCCATTTGCAAAAAAAACATTCAGTACTTC.

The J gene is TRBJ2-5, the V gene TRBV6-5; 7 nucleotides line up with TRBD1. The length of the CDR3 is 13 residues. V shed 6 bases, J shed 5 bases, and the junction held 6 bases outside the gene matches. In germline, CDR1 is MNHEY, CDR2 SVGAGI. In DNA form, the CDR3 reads TGTGCCAGCAGCGAGGACAGGCGGGAGACCCAGTACTTC. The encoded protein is CASSEDRRETQYF.

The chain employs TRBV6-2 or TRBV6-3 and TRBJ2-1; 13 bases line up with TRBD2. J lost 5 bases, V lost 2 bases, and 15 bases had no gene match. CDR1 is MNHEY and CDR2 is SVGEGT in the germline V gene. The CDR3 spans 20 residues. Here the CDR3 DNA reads TGTGCCAGCAGTTACGTCGGACTAGCGGGAGTAGGGGTATCGGACAATGAGCAGTTCTTC. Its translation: CASSYVGLAGVGVSDNEQFF.

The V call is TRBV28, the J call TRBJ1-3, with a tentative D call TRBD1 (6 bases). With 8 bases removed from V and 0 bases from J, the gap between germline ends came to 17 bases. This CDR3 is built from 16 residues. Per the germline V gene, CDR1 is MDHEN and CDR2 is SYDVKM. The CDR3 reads CASGTPGGSSGNTIYF. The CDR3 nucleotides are TGTGCCAGCGGGACACCGGGGGGATCCTCTGGAAACACCATATATTTT.

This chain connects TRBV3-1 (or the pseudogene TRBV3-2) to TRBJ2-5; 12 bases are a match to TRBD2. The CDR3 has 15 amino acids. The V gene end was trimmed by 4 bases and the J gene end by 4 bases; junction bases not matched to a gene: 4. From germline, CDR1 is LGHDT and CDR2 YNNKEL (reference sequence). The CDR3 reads CASSLLAGGGETQYF. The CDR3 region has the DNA TGTGCCAGCAGCCTACTAGCGGGAGGTGGAGAGACCCAGTACTTC.

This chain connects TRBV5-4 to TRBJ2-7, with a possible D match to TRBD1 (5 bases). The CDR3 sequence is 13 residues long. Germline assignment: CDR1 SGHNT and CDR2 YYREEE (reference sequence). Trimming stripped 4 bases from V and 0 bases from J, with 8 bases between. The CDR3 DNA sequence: TGTGCCAGCAGCCCTGGACACTCCTACGAGCAGTACTTC. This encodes CASSPGHSYEQYF.

The CDR3 region is CASSPAAGRETQYF. The CDR3 DNA follows: TGTGCCAGCAGCCCAGCGGCGGGGAGAGAGACCCAGTACTTC. The chain combines TRBV25-1 with TRBJ2-5, with D tentatively TRBD2 (6 bases). V was shortened by 6 bases and J by 4 bases, with 15 bases between the two germline ends. The CDR3 runs to 14 residues. Germline V gene sequence: CDR1 MGHDK, CDR2 SYGVNS.

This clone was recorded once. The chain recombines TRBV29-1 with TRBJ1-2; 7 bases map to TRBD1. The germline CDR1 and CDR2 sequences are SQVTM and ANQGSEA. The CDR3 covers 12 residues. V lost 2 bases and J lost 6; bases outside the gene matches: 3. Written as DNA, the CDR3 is TGCAGCGTTGAAAACAGGGGTAATGGCTACACCTTC. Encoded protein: CSVENRGNGYTF.

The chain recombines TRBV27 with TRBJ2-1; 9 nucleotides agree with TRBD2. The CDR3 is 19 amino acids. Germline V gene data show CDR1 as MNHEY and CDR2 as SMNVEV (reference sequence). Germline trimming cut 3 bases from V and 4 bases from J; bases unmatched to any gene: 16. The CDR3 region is CASSFSLRGAGGLYNEQFF. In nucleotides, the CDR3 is TGTGCCAGCAGTTTTAGTCTACGCGGAGCGGGAGGCCTATACAATGAGCAGTTCTTC.

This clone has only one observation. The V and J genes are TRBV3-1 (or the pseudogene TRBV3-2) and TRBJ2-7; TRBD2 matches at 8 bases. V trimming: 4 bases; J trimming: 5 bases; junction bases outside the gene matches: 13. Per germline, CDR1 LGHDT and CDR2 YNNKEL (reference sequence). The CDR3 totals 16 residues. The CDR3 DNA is TGTGCCAGCAGCCGACTTTTAGCGGGACCTTCCCACGAGCAGTACTTC. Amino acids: CASSRLLAGPSHEQYF.